Shown below are 23 T cell receptor beta chains from a single sample sequenced in a study of cytomegalovirus exposure and HLA in healthy donors. The PCR made use of 60 Vbeta and 13 Jbeta primers. This table comes from immunoSEQ multiplex PCR, and its TCRdb copy is limited to in-frame clones, with some not included. The repertoire has some 180,000 clones, about four fifths of them found once; the top ten carry under 2%. Material for sequencing was PBMCs. The source of these receptors is a woman aged 25 to 45 in good health and CMV-seronegative.

The chain combines TRBV6-5 with TRBJ2-3, with 8 bases identical to TRBD2. This CDR3 is built from 14 residues. V dropped 7 bases and J dropped 2; count of bases not matched to a gene: 5. CDR1 MNHEY and CDR2 SVGAGI come from the germline V gene. The CDR3 DNA reads as TGTGCCAGCAAACGCGGGGGGTTCACAGATACGCAGTATTTT. Translation: CASKRGGFTDTQYF.

CDR3 amino acids: CASSVETVLDTQYF. The CDR3 bases are TGTGCCAGCAGCGTAGAGACAGTCCTGGATACGCAGTATTTT. The V gene is TRBV9, the J gene TRBJ2-3; possible D gene TRBD1, 5 bases. Trimming shortened V by 0 bases and J by 6 bases, and 11 bases separated the two germline ends. The CDR3 is made up of 14 amino acids. Germline V lookup: CDR1 SGDLS, CDR2 YYNGEE.

This rearrangement joins TRBV4-2 to TRBJ2-1; 13 bases agree with TRBD2. This CDR3 contains 15 residues. Germline values: CDR1 LGHNA, CDR2 YNFKEQ. Germline trimming cut 4 bases from V and 8 bases from J; bases unmatched to any gene: 5. The CDR3, as DNA: TGTGCCAGCAGCCCCACTAGCGGGGGGGCATATGAGCAGTTCTTC. Protein product: CASSPTSGGAYEQFF.

This sequence joins TRBV5-6 and TRBJ2-7; TRBD1 agrees at 7 bases. There are 15 residues in the CDR3. The V gene end was trimmed by 0 bases and the J gene end by 2 bases; junction bases not matched to a gene: 5. CDR1 and CDR2 (germline): SGHDT, YYEEEE. This chain's CDR3 is CASSLAGTVTYEQYF. The DNA for the CDR3 is TGTGCCAGCAGCTTGGCCGGGACAGTAACCTACGAGCAGTACTTC.

The gene calls are TRBV9 and TRBJ1-3; D gene uncertain. Germline CDR1 and CDR2: SGDLS and YYNGEE. Trimming left V 7 bases short and J 4 bases short, with 15 bases between. This CDR3 spans 14 amino acids. CDR3 residues: CASAPGREGNTIYF. As DNA, the CDR3 is TGTGCCAGCGCCCCCGGGCGGGAAGGAAACACCATATATTTT.

The chain has TRBV5-1 and TRBJ1-1, with TRBD1 matching 7 bases. CDR1 is SGHRS and CDR2 is YFSETQ in the germline V gene. The CDR3 is 14 residues long. Unmatched junction bases numbered 8, after V lost 4 bases and J lost 5 bases. CDR3 amino acids: CASSLNQGVTEAFF. The CDR3 coding sequence is TGCGCCAGCAGCCTAAATCAGGGGGTTACTGAAGCTTTCTTT.

This clone was seen only once. An end of the junction does not agree with germline; a read error may underlie this. This rearrangement joins TRBV7-7 to TRBJ2-7; maybe TRBD2 (5 bases). The CDR3 extends over 13 amino acids. CDR1 is SSHAT and CDR2 is FNYEAQ in the germline V gene (reference sequence). The CDR3 coding sequence is TGTGCTAGCAGCCCCCGGGGTGCCTACGAGCAGTACTTC. Amino acid sequence: CASSPRGAYEQYF.

This rearrangement joins TRBV9 to TRBJ1-2; no definite D call. V was clipped by 5 bases and J by 4 bases, with 15 bases between them. The CDR3 length is 14 residues. The V gene's germline CDR1 is SGDLS and CDR2 YYNGEE. DNA for the CDR3: TGTGCCAGCAGAGGATTGAGGGAGGTCTATGGCTACACCTTC. Translation gives CASRGLREVYGYTF.

In this sample, this clone turned up a few times. The chain employs TRBV5-6 and TRBJ1-5; no clear D gene. This CDR3 is 16 amino acids long. The V gene's germline CDR1 is SGHDT and CDR2 YYEEEE. Trimming pared 1 base from V and 2 bases from J, leaving 13 bases between. This chain's CDR3 is CASSLNRVSGNQPQHF. Written as DNA, the CDR3 is TGTGCCAGCAGCTTGAATCGGGTTTCCGGCAATCAGCCCCAGCATTTT.

In this sample, this clone turned up once. CDR3 coding DNA: TGCGCCAGCAGTGTGGCGGGGGTTGGCGAGCAGTACTTC. Its protein is CASSVAGVGEQYF. The rearrangement links TRBV10-2 to TRBJ2-7; 7 positions match TRBD2. This CDR3 has 13 residues. Trimming took 4 bases from V and 6 from J; bases not matched to a gene: 6. Germline V gene sequence: CDR1 WSHSY, CDR2 SAAADI.

This clone has just one count. The V and J genes are TRBV18 and TRBJ2-5, with no clear D. Looked up from germline, CDR1 is KGHSH and CDR2 is LQKENI. The V gene lost 2 bases and the J gene lost 5 bases, with 3 bases spanning the gap. The CDR3 extends over 11 amino acids. CDR3 nucleotides: TGTGCCAGCTCACCAGCGGAGACCCAGTACTTC. Its translation is CASSPAETQYF.

This clone appeared once. This chain connects TRBV19 to TRBJ1-2; D is undetermined. Trimming pared 5 bases from V and 4 bases from J, leaving 17 bases between. Germline loops: CDR1 LNHDA, CDR2 SQIVND (reference sequence). The length of the CDR3 is 15 residues. The CDR3 protein is CASSVVNSNPYGYTF. The CDR3 coding sequence is TGTGCCAGTAGTGTAGTAAACAGCAACCCCTATGGCTACACCTTC.

Here the CDR3 DNA reads TGTGCCAGTCCACAGGGCGGCACCGGGGAGCTGTTTTTT. Translation: CASPQGGTGELFF. This rearrangement joins TRBV19 to TRBJ2-2; a possible D gene is TRBD1 (6 bases). This CDR3 is 13 amino acids long. The V and J ends lost 8 bases and 4 bases respectively, with 11 bases between them. Germline CDR1 reads LNHDA; CDR2 reads SQIVND (reference sequence).

The chain joins TRBV11-2 to TRBJ2-5, with 9 bases lining up with TRBD2. The CDR3 extends over 17 amino acids. The germline V gene encodes CDR1 SGHAT and CDR2 FQNNGV. V was clipped by 5 bases and J by 3 bases; unmatched bases: 13. CDR3 nucleotides: TGTGCCAGCAGCCTAAGGCTAGCGGGGAGAGCTAAAGAGACCCAGTACTTC. Translated, it gives CASSLRLAGRAKETQYF.

This clone was found once. V and J are TRBV4-1 and TRBJ1-2; 11 nucleotides line up with TRBD1. CDR3 length: 13 residues. The germline V gene has CDR1 MGHRA and CDR2 YSYEKL. The trim removed 4 bases at V and 7 bases at J, leaving 2 bases unmatched. The CDR3 spells CASSLDRGRGYTF. The DNA of the CDR3 is TGCGCCAGCAGCCTGGACAGGGGGCGTGGCTACACCTTC.

The gene calls are TRBV18 and TRBJ1-1; D may be TRBD1 (5 bases). Trimming took 4 bases from V and 1 from J, leaving 10 bases between them. The CDR3 is 14 residues long. Germline V gives CDR1 KGHSH, CDR2 LQKENI. The CDR3 DNA reads as TGTGCCAGCTCACGCGACAGCAAGAACACTGAAGCTTTCTTT. Protein sequence: CASSRDSKNTEAFF.

The chain has TRBV19 and TRBJ1-5; TRBD1 matches 7 bases. V was clipped by 4 bases and J by 0 bases; unmatched bases: 3. The CDR3 is 15 amino acids. The germline CDR1 and CDR2 sequences are LNHDA and SQIVND (reference sequence). This chain's CDR3 is CASSRQGDSNQPQHF. The CDR3 nucleotides are TGTGCCAGTAGTAGACAGGGAGATAGCAATCAGCCCCAGCATTTT.

This chain uses TRBV7-6 with TRBJ1-2; 7 bases line up with TRBD1. V was clipped by 5 bases and J by 7 bases; unmatched bases: 7. CDR1 and CDR2 (germline): SGHVS, FNYEAQ. The CDR3 spans 13 residues. CDR3 in DNA: TGTGCCAGCAGCCAGTGGCAGGGGGGTGGCTACACCTTC. Its protein is CASSQWQGGGYTF.

The J gene is TRBJ1-2, the V gene TRBV5-6; D is unclear. The V gene's germline CDR1 is SGHDT and CDR2 YYEEEE. V lost 2 bases, J lost 4 bases, and 9 bases lay in between. The CDR3 consists of 13 residues. CDR3 coding DNA: TGTGCCAGCAGCTTATCCGCAGGCTATGGCTACACCTTC. Protein product: CASSLSAGYGYTF.

The chain uses TRBV5-4 and TRBJ2-3, with TRBD2 matching 9 bases. This CDR3 is built from 15 residues. V gave up 0 bases and J gave up 6 bases; unmatched junction bases: 5. In germline, CDR1 is SGHNT, CDR2 YYREEE (reference sequence). The CDR3 here is CASSLGGGAEDTQYF. CDR3 nucleotide sequence: TGTGCCAGCAGCTTGGGCGGGGGGGCGGAGGATACGCAGTATTTT.

V and J are TRBV7-2 and TRBJ2-7; 15 bases map to TRBD2. The J segment lost 2 bases and the V segment lost 1 base, leaving 9 bases of the junction unmatched. Germline CDR1 is SGHTA and CDR2 is FQGNSA. The CDR3 sequence is 19 residues long. CDR3 region: CASSLVAGLAGGRTYEQYF. In DNA form, the CDR3 reads TGTGCCAGCAGCTTAGTGGCGGGACTAGCGGGGGGCAGGACCTACGAGCAGTACTTC. Using reference TRBV7-2 and TRBJ2-7 for the parts outside the CDR3, the full variable domain is GAGVSQSPSNKVTEKGKDVELRCDPISGHTALYWYRQSLGQGLEFLIYFQGNSAPDKSGLPSDRFSAERTGGSVSTLTIQRTQQEDSAVYLCASSLVAGLAGGRTYEQYFGPGTRLTVT.

The V gene is TRBV5-1, the J gene TRBJ1-3; weak D call: TRBD1 (6 bases). The CDR3 is 16 residues long. V lost 0 bases, J lost 0 bases, and 10 bases lay in between. Germline values: CDR1 SGHRS, CDR2 YFSETQ. This chain's CDR3 is CASSLGRTVSGNTIYF. CDR3 DNA sequence: TGCGCCAGCAGCTTGGGGCGGACAGTCTCTGGAAACACCATATATTTT.

The rearrangement links TRBV6-5 to TRBJ1-5; 7 positions agree with TRBD1. The CDR3 consists of 15 residues. Trimming at V came to 6 bases and at J to 5 bases, leaving 10 bases not matched to a gene. Germline V gene sequence: CDR1 MNHEY, CDR2 SVGAGI. This chain's CDR3 is CASRPGQAGYQPQHF. DNA of the CDR3: TGTGCCAGCAGACCCGGACAGGCGGGTTATCAGCCCCAGCATTTT.